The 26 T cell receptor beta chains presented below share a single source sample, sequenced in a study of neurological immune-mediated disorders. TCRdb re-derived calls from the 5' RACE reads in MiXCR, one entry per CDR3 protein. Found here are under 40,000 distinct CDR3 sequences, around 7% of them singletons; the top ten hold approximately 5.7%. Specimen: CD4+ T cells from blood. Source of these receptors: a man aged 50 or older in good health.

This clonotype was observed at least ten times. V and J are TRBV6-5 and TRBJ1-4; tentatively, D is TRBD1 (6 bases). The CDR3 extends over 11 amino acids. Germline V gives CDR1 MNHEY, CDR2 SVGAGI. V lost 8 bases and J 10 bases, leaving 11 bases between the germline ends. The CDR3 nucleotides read TGTGCCAGCTGGGGGGGGGCAAAACTGTTTTTT. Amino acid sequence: CASWGGAKLFF.

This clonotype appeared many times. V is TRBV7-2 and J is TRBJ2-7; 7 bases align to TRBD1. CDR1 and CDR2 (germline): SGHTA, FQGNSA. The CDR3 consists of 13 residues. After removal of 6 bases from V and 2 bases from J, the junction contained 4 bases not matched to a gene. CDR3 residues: CASRPTGTYEQYF. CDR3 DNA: TGTGCCAGCAGGCCGACAGGGACCTACGAGCAGTACTTC. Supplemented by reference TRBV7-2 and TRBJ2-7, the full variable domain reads GAGVSQSPSNKVTEKGKDVELRCDPISGHTALYWYRQSLGQGLEFLIYFQGNSAPDKSGLPSDRFSAERTGGSVSTLTIQRTQQEDSAVYLCASRPTGTYEQYFGPGTRLTVT.

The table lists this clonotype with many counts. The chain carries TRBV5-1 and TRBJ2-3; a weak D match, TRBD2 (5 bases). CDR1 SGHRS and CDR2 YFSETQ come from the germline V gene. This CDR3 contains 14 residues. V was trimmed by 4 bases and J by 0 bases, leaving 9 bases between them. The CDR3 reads CASSPQRSTDTQYF. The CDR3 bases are TGCGCCAGCAGCCCACAGCGGAGCACAGATACGCAGTATTTT. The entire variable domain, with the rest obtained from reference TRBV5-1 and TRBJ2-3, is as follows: KAGVTQTPRYLIKTRGQQVTLSCSPISGHRSVSWYQQTPGQGLQFLFEYFSETQRNKGNFPGRFSGRQFSNSRSEMNVSTLELGDSALYLCASSPQRSTDTQYFGPGTRLTVL.

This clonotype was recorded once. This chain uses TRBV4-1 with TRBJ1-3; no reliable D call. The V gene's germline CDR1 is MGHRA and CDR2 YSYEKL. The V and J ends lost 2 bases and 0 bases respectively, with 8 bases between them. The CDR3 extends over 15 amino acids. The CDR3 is CASSQPVTSGNTIYF. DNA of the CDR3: TGCGCCAGCAGCCAACCGGTGACCTCTGGAAACACCATATATTTT.

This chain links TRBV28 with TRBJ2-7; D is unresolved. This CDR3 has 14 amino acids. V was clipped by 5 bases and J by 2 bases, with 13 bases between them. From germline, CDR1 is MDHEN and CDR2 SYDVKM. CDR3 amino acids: CASSLPMGTYEQYF. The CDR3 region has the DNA TGTGCCAGCAGTCTCCCGATGGGCACCTACGAGCAGTACTTC.

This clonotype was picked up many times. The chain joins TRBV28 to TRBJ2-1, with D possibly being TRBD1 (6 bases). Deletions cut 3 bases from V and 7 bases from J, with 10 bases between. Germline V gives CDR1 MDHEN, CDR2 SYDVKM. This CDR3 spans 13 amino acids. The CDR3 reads CASSFSTGNEQFF. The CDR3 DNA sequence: TGTGCCAGCAGTTTTTCTACAGGGAATGAGCAGTTCTTC.

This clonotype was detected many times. The CDR3 nucleotides are TGTGCCAGTAGTTCCAGTCGAGGGTCAGCGGATACGCAGTATTTT. This encodes CASSSSRGSADTQYF. The rearrangement links TRBV19 to TRBJ2-3; D perhaps matches TRBD2 (5 bases). The CDR3 length is 15 residues. V lost 5 bases, J lost 6 bases, and 18 bases lay in between. Germline values: CDR1 LNHDA, CDR2 SQIVND (reference sequence).

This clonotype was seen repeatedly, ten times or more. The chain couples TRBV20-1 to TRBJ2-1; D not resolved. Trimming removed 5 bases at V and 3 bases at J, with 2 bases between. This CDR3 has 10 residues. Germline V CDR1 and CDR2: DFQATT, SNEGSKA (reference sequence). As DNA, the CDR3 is TGCAGTGCTTACTACAATGAGCAGTTCTTC. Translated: CSAYYNEQFF.

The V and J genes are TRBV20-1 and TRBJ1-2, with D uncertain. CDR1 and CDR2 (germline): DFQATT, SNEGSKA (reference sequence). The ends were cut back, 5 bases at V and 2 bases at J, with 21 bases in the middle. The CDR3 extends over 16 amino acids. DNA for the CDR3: TGCAGTGCTCCTTTCTACGACACGACCAAAAACTATGGCTACACCTTC. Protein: CSAPFYDTTKNYGYTF.

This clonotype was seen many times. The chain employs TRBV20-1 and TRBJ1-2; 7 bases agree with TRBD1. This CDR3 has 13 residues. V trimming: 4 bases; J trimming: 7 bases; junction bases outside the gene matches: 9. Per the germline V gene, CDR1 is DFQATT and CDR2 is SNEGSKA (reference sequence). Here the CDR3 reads CSAMNRGIAGYTF. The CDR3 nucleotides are TGCAGTGCTATGAACAGGGGCATAGCTGGCTACACCTTC.

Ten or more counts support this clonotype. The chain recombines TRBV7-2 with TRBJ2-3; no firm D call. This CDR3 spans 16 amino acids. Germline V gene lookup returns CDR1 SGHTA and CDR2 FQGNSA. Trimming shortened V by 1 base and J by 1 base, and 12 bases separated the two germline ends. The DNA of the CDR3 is TGTGCCAGCAGCTTAGTATCCGGAGCCGGCACAGATACGCAGTATTTT. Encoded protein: CASSLVSGAGTDTQYF.

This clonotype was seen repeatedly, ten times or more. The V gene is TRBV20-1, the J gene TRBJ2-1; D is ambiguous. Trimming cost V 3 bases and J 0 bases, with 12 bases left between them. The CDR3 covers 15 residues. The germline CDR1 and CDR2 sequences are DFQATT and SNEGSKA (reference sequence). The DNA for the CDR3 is TGCAGTGCTAGCCCATTACAGTACTCCTACAATGAGCAGTTCTTC. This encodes CSASPLQYSYNEQFF.

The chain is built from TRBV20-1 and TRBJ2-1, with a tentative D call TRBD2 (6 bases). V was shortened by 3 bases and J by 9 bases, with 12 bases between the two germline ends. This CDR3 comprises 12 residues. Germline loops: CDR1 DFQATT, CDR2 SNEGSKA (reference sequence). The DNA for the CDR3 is TGCAGTGCTAGCGGGAGTTTGAGTGAGCAGTTCTTC. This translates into CSASGSLSEQFF.

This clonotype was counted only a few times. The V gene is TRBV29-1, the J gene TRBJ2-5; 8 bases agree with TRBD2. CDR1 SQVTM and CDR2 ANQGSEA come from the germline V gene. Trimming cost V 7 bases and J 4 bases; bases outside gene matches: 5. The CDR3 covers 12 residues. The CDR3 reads CSAGGGPETQYF. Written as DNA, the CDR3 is TGCAGCGCGGGGGGGGGGCCAGAGACCCAGTACTTC.

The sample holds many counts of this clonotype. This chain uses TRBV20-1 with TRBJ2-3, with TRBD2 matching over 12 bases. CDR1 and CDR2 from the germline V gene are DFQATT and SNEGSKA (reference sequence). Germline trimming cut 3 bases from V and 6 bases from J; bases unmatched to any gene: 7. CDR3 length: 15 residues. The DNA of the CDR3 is TGCAGTGCTAGCACCCGACTAGCGGGAGCCGATACGCAGTATTTT. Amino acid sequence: CSASTRLAGADTQYF.

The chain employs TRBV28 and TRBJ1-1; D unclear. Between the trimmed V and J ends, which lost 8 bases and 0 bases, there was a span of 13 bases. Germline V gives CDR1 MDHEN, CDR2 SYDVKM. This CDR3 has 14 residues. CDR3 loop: CASCQIIVNTEAFF. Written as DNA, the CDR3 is TGTGCCAGCTGTCAAATTATTGTGAACACTGAAGCTTTCTTT.

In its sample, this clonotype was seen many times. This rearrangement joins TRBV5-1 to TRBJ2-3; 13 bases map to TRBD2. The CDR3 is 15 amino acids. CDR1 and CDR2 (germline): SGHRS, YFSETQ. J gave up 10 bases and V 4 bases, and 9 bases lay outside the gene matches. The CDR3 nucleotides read TGCGCCAGCAGCAGGGGACTAGCGGGAAACCTACCGCAGTATTTT. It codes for CASSRGLAGNLPQYF.

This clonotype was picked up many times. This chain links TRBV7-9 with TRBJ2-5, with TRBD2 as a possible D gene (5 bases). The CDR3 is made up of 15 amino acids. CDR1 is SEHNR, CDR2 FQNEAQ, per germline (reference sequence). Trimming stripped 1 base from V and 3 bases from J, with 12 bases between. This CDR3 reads CASSLGRTGKETQYF. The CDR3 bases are TGTGCCAGCAGCTTAGGCAGGACGGGGAAAGAGACCCAGTACTTC.

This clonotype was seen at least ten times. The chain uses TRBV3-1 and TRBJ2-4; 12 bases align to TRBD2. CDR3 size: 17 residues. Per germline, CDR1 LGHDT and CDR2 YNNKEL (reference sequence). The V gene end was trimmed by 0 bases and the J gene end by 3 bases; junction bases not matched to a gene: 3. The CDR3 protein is CASSQERLAGDKNIQYF. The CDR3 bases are TGTGCCAGCAGCCAAGAGCGACTAGCGGGGGACAAAAACATTCAGTACTTC.

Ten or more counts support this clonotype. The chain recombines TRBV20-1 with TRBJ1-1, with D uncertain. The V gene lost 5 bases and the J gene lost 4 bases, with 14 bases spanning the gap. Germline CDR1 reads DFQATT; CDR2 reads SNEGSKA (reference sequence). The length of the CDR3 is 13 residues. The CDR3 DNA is TGCAGTGCTCCGCGGACCTATTCCACTGAAGCTTTCTTT. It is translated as CSAPRTYSTEAFF.

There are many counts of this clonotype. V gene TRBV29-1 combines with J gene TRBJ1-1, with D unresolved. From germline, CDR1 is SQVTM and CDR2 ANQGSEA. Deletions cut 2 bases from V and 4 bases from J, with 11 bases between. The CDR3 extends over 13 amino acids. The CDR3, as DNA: TGCAGCGTTGAAAAGGGAGGCGGCACTGAAGCTTTCTTT. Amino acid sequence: CSVEKGGGTEAFF.

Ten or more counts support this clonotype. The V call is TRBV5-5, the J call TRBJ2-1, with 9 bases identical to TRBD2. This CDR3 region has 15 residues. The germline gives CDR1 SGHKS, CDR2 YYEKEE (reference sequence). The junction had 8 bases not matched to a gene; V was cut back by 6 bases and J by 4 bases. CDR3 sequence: CASIHDLAGYNEQFF. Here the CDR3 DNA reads TGTGCCAGCATCCACGACCTAGCGGGATACAATGAGCAGTTCTTC.

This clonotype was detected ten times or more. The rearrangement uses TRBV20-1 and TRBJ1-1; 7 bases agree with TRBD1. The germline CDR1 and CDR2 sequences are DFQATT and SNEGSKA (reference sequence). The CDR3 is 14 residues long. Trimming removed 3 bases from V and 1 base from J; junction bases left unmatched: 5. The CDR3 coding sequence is TGCAGTGCTAGGGGGGGACAGACGAACACTGAAGCTTTCTTT. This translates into CSARGGQTNTEAFF.

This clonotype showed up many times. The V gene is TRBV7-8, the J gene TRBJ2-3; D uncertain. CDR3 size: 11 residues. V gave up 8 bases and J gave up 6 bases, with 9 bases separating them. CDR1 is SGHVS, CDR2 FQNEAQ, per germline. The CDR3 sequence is CASAQGDTQYF. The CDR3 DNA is TGTGCCAGCGCCCAAGGGGATACGCAGTATTTT.

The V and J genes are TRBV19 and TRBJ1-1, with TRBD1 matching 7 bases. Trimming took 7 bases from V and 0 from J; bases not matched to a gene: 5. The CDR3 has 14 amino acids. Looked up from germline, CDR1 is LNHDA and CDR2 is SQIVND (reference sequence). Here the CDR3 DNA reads TGTGCCAGTACTCCGGACAGGTTGAACACTGAAGCTTTCTTT. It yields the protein CASTPDRLNTEAFF.

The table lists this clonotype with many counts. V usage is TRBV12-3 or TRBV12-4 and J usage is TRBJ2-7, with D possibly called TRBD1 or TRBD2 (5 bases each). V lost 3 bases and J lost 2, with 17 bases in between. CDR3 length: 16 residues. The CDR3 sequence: CASSFMGTDNPYEQYF. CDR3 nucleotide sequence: TGTGCCAGCAGTTTCATGGGGACGGATAACCCCTACGAGCAGTACTTC.